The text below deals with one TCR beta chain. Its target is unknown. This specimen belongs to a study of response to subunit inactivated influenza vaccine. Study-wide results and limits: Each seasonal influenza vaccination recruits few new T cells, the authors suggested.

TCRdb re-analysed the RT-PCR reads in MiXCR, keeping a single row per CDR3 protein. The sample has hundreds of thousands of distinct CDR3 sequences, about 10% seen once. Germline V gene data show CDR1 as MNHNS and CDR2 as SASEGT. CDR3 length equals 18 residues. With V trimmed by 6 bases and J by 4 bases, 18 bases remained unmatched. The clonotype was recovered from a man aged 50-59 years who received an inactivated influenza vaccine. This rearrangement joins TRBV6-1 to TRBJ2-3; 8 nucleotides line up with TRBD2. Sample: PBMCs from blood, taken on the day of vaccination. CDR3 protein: CASSPYQVSGASSDTQYF. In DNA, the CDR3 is TGTGCCAGCAGCCCCTATCAGGTTAGCGGGGCGTCCTCAGATACGCAGTATTTT.